These T cell receptor beta chains were read from a single sample in a study of neurological immune-mediated disorders. TCRdb reprocessed the 5' RACE reads via MiXCR and lists one record per CDR3 protein. The table includes 50,000 or so distinct CDR3 sequences, around 3.9% detected once. Sequenced input: PBMCs. The receptors here all came from a man aged 30 to 45 with multiple sclerosis. Both conserved end residues are part of each CDR3.

TRBV7-3 CASSLNTGEVPDTQYF
TRBV10-1 CASRDTGPSEAFF
TRBV5-1 CASKGGTGLDTEAFF
TRBV7-2 CASSLAVQPQNF
TRBV19 CASTLDYRSYNEQFF
TRBV28 CASSLFPQSNQPQHF
TRBV3-1 CASSQEKGVSYNEQFF
TRBV5-1 CASSPGQGVGQPQHF
TRBV6-6 CASTQGTETQYF
TRBV12-3/TRBV12-4 CASREGSRGNQPQHF
TRBV6-5 CASSYTGYYGYTF
TRBV9 CASSGKHTSAAEQFF
TRBV5-1 CASSSFAGRSSEAFF
TRBV7-2 CASSTLAGFSTDTQYF
TRBV29-1 CSARLVGQPQHF
TRBV6-5 CASTTPGNTEAFF
TRBV5-1 CASSVVNRGVGTEAFF
TRBV7-2 CASSFKSGGGVYGYTF
TRBV5-1 CASSFSPGTGNGGYTF
TRBV20-1 CSAPQEEGNTDTQYF
TRBV6-5 CASSYSTVGGPGDTQYF
TRBV7-6 CASSLAPTGGYTF
TRBV29-1 CSVLKQGGFSYEQYF
TRBV7-8 CASSLMSTNNQPQNF
TRBV5-8 CASSLSAGISNQPQHF
TRBV4-1 CASSRLGGGSTGELFF
TRBV6-2/TRBV6-3 CASSGLAGAWETQYF